These 7 T cell receptor beta chains came from one sample sequenced in a study of blood T cells in healthy people across ages. Through a sample-barcoded 5' primer and a J-beta primer mix, a second PCR was run for 7 to 11 cycles. TCRdb called the 5' RACE reads again in MiXCR, with one record for every CDR3 protein. The sample contains approximately 800,000 distinct CDR3 sequences, about 55% of which appear only once. The sequencing input was blood. These TCRs come from a man older than 75 in good health.

The V call is TRBV6-5, the J call TRBJ1-2, with D hard to call. The CDR3 has 13 amino acids. CDR1 is MNHEY and CDR2 is SVGAGI in the germline V gene. V was clipped by 6 bases and J by 4 bases, with 12 bases between them. The CDR3 protein is CASRNAGSYGYTF. DNA for the CDR3: TGTGCCAGCAGGAATGCCGGGAGCTATGGCTACACCTTC.

This clonotype was counted a few times. The chain recombines TRBV6-1 with TRBJ2-5; 15 nucleotides match TRBD2. V shed 6 bases and J 11 bases; nucleotides not matched to a gene: 19. The germline gives CDR1 MNHNS, CDR2 SASEGT. The length of the CDR3 is 18 residues. The CDR3 DNA is TGTGCCAGCAGCCGTACGACACCGGGACTAGCGGGAGGATGGGAGCAGTACTTC. It specifies CASSRTTPGLAGGWEQYF.

This sequence joins TRBV2 and TRBJ2-7; D may be TRBD2 (6 bases). Germline CDR1 reads SNHLY; CDR2 reads FYNNEI. CDR3 length: 15 residues. V was shortened by 5 bases and J by 0 bases, with 14 bases between the two germline ends. The CDR3 nucleotides read TGTGCCAGCAGTTGGGGGGATACTGTCTCCTACGAGCAGTACTTC. It codes for CASSWGDTVSYEQYF.

This clonotype has a handful of counts. This chain uses TRBV16 with TRBJ1-2; D call uncertain. Germline V gene lookup returns CDR1 KGHSY and CDR2 FQNENV. Trimming cost V 4 bases and J 5 bases, with 17 bases left between them. The CDR3 has 15 amino acids. The CDR3 sequence is CASSPGAQAGYGYTF. CDR3 DNA sequence: TGTGCCAGCAGCCCCGGTGCGCAGGCGGGTTATGGCTACACCTTC.

The chain links TRBV11-2 to TRBJ1-6, with TRBD1 matching over 9 bases. The CDR3 has 21 amino acids. J gave up 0 bases and V 5 bases, and 17 bases lay outside the gene matches. Germline-derived CDR1 and CDR2 are SGHAT and FQNNGV. The CDR3 spells CASSPQTGQGLLSSYNSPLHF. DNA for the CDR3: TGTGCCAGCAGCCCTCAGACGGGACAGGGATTACTCAGCTCCTATAATTCACCCCTCCACTTT.

The gene calls are TRBV6-2 or TRBV6-3 and TRBJ2-1, with 10 bases aligning to TRBD2. The CDR3 consists of 15 residues. Germline V CDR1 and CDR2: MNHEY, SVGEGT. V trimming: 6 bases; J trimming: 4 bases; junction bases outside the gene matches: 6. The CDR3 bases are TGTGCCAGCAGCCCCGGGACTAGCGTTTACAATGAGCAGTTCTTC. It specifies CASSPGTSVYNEQFF.

V usage is TRBV20-1 and J usage is TRBJ1-4; 8 bases are shared with TRBD1. CDR3 length: 13 residues. From germline, CDR1 is DFQATT and CDR2 SNEGSKA (reference sequence). V trimming: 6 bases; J trimming: 4 bases; junction bases outside the gene matches: 4. This chain's CDR3 is CSAQQGVNEKLFF. CDR3 in DNA: TGCAGTGCCCAACAGGGGGTTAATGAAAAACTGTTTTTT.